These 15 T cell receptor beta chains originate from one sample sequenced in a study of identical twins' blood T cells. Via MiXCR, TCRdb re-called the 5' RACE reads, giving one row per CDR3 protein. The data hold 350,000 to 400,000 distinct CDR3 sequences, with roughly 27% observed a single time. Material for sequencing was PBMCs. Every receptor here comes from a woman aged 18-50 years in good health.

This clonotype has a single count. The chain joins TRBV7-3 to TRBJ2-1; weak D call: TRBD2 (5 bases). Trimming removed 4 bases at V and 6 bases at J, with 13 bases between. The CDR3 contains 14 residues. CDR1 and CDR2 from the germline V gene are SGHTA and FQGTGA. CDR3 nucleotides: TGTGCCAGCAGCTCTCCCGCGAGGGTCAATGAGCAGTTCTTC. The encoded protein is CASSSPARVNEQFF.

The V call is TRBV9, the J call TRBJ2-2; unclear D gene. The germline V and J ends were trimmed by 3 bases and 3 bases, with 12 bases remaining between them. The CDR3 contains 15 residues. The V gene's germline CDR1 is SGDLS and CDR2 YYNGEE. CDR3 nucleotide sequence: TGTGCCAGCAGCGACGTGCCTGTCTACACCGGGGAGCTGTTTTTT. Translated, it gives CASSDVPVYTGELFF.

The DNA of the CDR3 is TGCGCCAGCAGCTTGTGGGGAGCGTTGGATGGCTACACCTTC. Protein: CASSLWGALDGYTF. The V call is TRBV5-1, the J call TRBJ1-2; D is unclear. V lost 1 base to trimming and J lost 6 bases, with 13 bases between them. The CDR3 extends over 14 amino acids. Per the germline V gene, CDR1 is SGHRS and CDR2 is YFSETQ.

This clonotype was counted ten times or more. V usage is TRBV25-1 and J usage is TRBJ2-1; no reliable D call. V shed 0 bases and J shed 9 bases, with 6 bases lying between them. In germline, CDR1 is MGHDK, CDR2 SYGVNS. The CDR3 loop spans 12 amino acids. The CDR3 is CASSEYGTEQFF. The CDR3 bases are TGTGCCAGCAGTGAATATGGAACTGAGCAGTTCTTC.

This chain links TRBV3-1 with TRBJ2-3, with unresolved D. Trimming left V 4 bases short and J 0 bases short, with 29 bases between. Germline V gene lookup returns CDR1 LGHDT and CDR2 YNNKEL (reference sequence). The length of the CDR3 is 21 residues. For the CDR3, the DNA is TGTGCCAGCAGCCTTTTGATCGGCGGAGCCCAAAAAAAAACTAGCACAGATACGCAGTATTTT. Its translation: CASSLLIGGAQKKTSTDTQYF.

The V gene is TRBV15, the J gene TRBJ2-3, with D perhaps TRBD1 (6 bases). This CDR3 is built from 15 residues. Trimming left V 1 base short and J 4 bases short, with 12 bases between. Germline V gene sequence: CDR1 LNHNV, CDR2 YYDKDF (reference sequence). CDR3 nucleotides: TGTGCCACCAGCAGAGTGGGGACACGGGCAGATACGCAGTATTTT. It yields the protein CATSRVGTRADTQYF. Based on the CDR3 plus reference TRBV15 and TRBJ2-3, the full variable domain is DAMVIQNPRYQVTQFGKPVTLSCSQTLNHNVMYWYQQKSSQAPKLLFHYYDKDFNNEADTPDNFQSRRPNTSFCFLDIRSPGLGDTAMYLCATSRVGTRADTQYFGPGTRLTVL.

This clonotype was recorded a few times. V is TRBV20-1 and J is TRBJ1-2; 7 positions agree with TRBD1. This CDR3 spans 13 amino acids. The germline V gene encodes CDR1 DFQATT and CDR2 SNEGSKA (reference sequence). Trimming cost V 5 bases and J 7 bases; bases outside gene matches: 10. CDR3 DNA sequence: TGCAGTGCTCCCGTGACAGGGAATCTTGGCTACACCTTC. It specifies CSAPVTGNLGYTF.

About this clonotype: Just one base apart from a much larger clone, this may be a read error. The chain couples TRBV2 to TRBJ1-3; D might be TRBD1 (5 bases). There are 16 residues in the CDR3. V was clipped by 7 bases and J by 9 bases, with 25 bases between them. The V gene's germline CDR1 is SNHLY and CDR2 FYNNEI. Written as DNA, the CDR3 is TGTGCCAGCATCAAGGTTGGGGCAGCAGGAGGAGGCACCATATATTTT. Protein sequence: CASIKVGAAGGGTIYF.

The chain combines TRBV2 with TRBJ2-4; 12 positions match TRBD2. The CDR3 loop spans 17 amino acids. The junction had 13 bases not matched to a gene; V was cut back by 7 bases and J by 6 bases. CDR1 is SNHLY and CDR2 is FYNNEI in the germline V gene. CDR3 residues: CASNQLAGGVGGNIQYF. CDR3 sequence (DNA): TGTGCCAGCAACCAACTAGCGGGAGGAGTTGGCGGAAACATTCAGTACTTC. Together with reference TRBV2 and TRBJ2-4, the CDR3 gives the full variable domain: EPEVTQTPSHQVTQMGQEVILRCVPISNHLYFYWYRQILGQKVEFLVSFYNNEISEKSEIFDDQFSVERPDGSNFTLKIRSTKLEDSAMYFCASNQLAGGVGGNIQYFGAGTRLSVL.

The chain couples TRBV6-1 to TRBJ1-2, with TRBD1 as a possible D gene (5 bases). V dropped 3 bases and J dropped 2 bases, with 16 bases sitting between them. The CDR3 length is 16 residues. Germline values: CDR1 MNHNS, CDR2 SASEGT. Written as DNA, the CDR3 is TGTGCCAGCAGTGACTTTAGGTCACGGGACAACTATGGCTACACCTTC. It translates to CASSDFRSRDNYGYTF.

This clonotype was counted once. V and J are TRBV20-1 and TRBJ2-3; either TRBD1 or TRBD2 may supply D (5 bases each). The ends were cut back, 5 bases at V and 4 bases at J, with 16 bases in the middle. CDR1 DFQATT and CDR2 SNEGSKA come from the germline V gene (reference sequence). The length of the CDR3 is 14 residues. CDR3 protein: CSARTPGTADTQYF. The CDR3 DNA is TGCAGTGCTCGTACTCCCGGGACCGCAGATACGCAGTATTTT.

As for this clonotype: One base away lies a much larger clone, so this may be a sequencing read error. This chain links TRBV4-2 with TRBJ1-2; 9 bases fit TRBD1. Looked up from germline, CDR1 is LGHNA and CDR2 is YNFKEQ. The CDR3 spans 14 residues. CDR3 protein: CACSPRQGVYGYTF. CDR3 nucleotides: TGTGCCTGCAGCCCGAGACAGGGGGTTTATGGCTACACCTTC.

The CDR3: CASSGGTEGDTEAFF. CDR3 nucleotides: TGTGCCAGCAGCGGAGGGACGGAGGGGGACACTGAAGCTTTCTTT. This chain joins TRBV9 and TRBJ1-1; D may be TRBD1 (6 bases). The CDR3 loop spans 15 amino acids. CDR1 and CDR2 from the germline V gene are SGDLS and YYNGEE. Deletions cut 3 bases from V and 3 bases from J, with 15 bases between.

Remarks on this clonotype: Germline is not matched at one junction end, which may reflect a read error. The chain has TRBV7-9 and TRBJ2-3; the D gene is possibly TRBD2 (5 bases). Germline loops: CDR1 SEHNR, CDR2 FQNEAQ (reference sequence). This CDR3 has 17 amino acids. The CDR3 coding sequence is TGTGCCAGCAGCTTACGGGATTCTAGCCGCAGCACAGATATGCAGTATTTT. Protein product: CASSLRDSSRSTDMQYF.

This clonotype was observed a handful of times. The chain recombines TRBV12-3 or TRBV12-4 with TRBJ2-3; D gene unclear. This CDR3 is built from 15 residues. Trimming stripped 4 bases from V and 0 bases from J, with 11 bases between. The CDR3 protein is CASSSRPSSTDTQYF. For the CDR3, the DNA is TGTGCCAGCAGTTCTCGACCCTCTAGCACAGATACGCAGTATTTT.